The next 2 T cell receptor beta chains were all read from a single sample in a study of blood T cell dynamics during melanoma immunotherapy. Method: immunoSEQ multiplex PCR; TCRdb's copy keeps in-frame clones and lacks some. Here the sample spans roughly 29,000 clones, approximately 80% being singletons. Indicated time point: week 3, after first cycle of checkpoint inhibitor. Sample: blood, taken from a patient treated with checkpoint blockade. These receptors were obtained from a human donor with melanoma.

This chain uses TRBV5-5 with TRBJ1-4; the match to TRBD1 covers 7 bases. Germline CDR1 SGHKS, CDR2 YYEKEE (reference sequence). The CDR3 sequence is 15 residues long. Unmatched junction bases numbered 5, after V lost 3 bases and J lost 3 bases. The CDR3: CASSWGQSPNEKLFF. CDR3 DNA sequence: TGTGCCAGCAGCTGGGGACAGTCACCTAATGAAAAACTGTTTTTT.

V and J are TRBV18 and TRBJ2-7; 8 nucleotides agree with TRBD1. After removal of 4 bases from V and 1 base from J, the junction contained 3 bases not matched to a gene. The CDR3 runs to 14 residues. Germline V gene sequence: CDR1 KGHSH, CDR2 LQKENI. CDR3 loop: CASSQGTGSYEQYF. Written as DNA, the CDR3 is TGTGCCAGCTCACAAGGGACAGGTTCCTACGAGCAGTACTTC.